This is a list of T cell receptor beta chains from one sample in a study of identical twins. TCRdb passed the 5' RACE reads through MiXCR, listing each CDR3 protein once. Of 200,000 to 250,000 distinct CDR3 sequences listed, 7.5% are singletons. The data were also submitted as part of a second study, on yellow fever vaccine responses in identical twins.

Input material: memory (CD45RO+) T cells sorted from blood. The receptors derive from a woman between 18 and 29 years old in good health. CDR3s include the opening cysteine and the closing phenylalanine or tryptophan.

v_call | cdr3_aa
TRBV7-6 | CASSSYSGGPYEQYF
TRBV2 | CASLGFSQETQYF
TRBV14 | CASSQDLDRVYEQYF
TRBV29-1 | CSVDVQGSYEQYF
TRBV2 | CASKVRDSPSYEQYF
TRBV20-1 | CSARDTYEQYF
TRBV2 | CASSPWTENQPQHF
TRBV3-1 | CASSQSTGQGLHGYTF
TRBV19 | CASNTPGQDYEQYF
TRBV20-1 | CSARAPQDWDTQYF
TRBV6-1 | CASSPSGGVAAEQFF
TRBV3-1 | CASSQESWGGEQFF
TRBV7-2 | CASSLAWKETQYF
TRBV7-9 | CASSTTTRDGTDTQYF
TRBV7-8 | CASSSTEIRSNEQFF
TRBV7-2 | CASSWTSGTYEQYF
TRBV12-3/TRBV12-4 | CASSRQTGGTSYNEQFF
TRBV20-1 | CSARGVVRNEQFF
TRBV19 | CASSIPGGRQETQYF
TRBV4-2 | CASKGTGVYEQYF
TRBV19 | CATSQGPGTGELFF
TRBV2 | CASSDSPYNEQFF
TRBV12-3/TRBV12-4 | CASSLDRPPETQYF
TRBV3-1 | CASSGRTPSTDTQYF
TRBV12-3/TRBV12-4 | CASSLGPGPQYF
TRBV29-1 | CSVQGTGRTDTQYF
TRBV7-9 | CASATKGGSSYNSPLHF
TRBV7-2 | CASSVQGAYEQFF
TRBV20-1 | CSATGTSRGDTDTQYF
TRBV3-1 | CASSQPTAGTRVNLHF
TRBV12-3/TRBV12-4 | CASSTDSNYNSPLHF
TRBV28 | CASMEGYSQPQHF
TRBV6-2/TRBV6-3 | CASSYGGRGTDTQYF
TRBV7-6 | CASRLGDPTDTQYF
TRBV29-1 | CSVEDLGRGYTF
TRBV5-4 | CASSIPDRDTGELFF
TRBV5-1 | CASSLLYNEQFF
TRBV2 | CASNSRHEQYF
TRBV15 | CATSRDGYTDEQFF
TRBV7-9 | CASNQISGEQFF
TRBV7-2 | CASSKPTGYGETQYF
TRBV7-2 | CASSARTASIMPQHF
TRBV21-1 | CASAELHHDTQYF
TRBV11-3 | CASSFRRNTEAFF
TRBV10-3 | CAISGVASGSTDTQYF
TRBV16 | CASSPSRAGAGNEQFF
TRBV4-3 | CASSQVRGDFGEQYF
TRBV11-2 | CASSLGGYTQYF
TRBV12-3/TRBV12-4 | CASSPGQRYEQYF
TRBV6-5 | CASSYRGEANYGYTF
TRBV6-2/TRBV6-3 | CASLLAGDYEQYF
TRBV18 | CASSPPRQAGAGELFF
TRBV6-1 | CASSEASGQGADTQYF
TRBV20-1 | CSARYREGEKLFF
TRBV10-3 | CAINEGQGGTQYF